The source of this TCR beta chain is a study of T cell changes during pregnancy in multiple sclerosis. In this sample, this clone turned up a few times. The assay was immunoSEQ multiplex PCR, and TCRdb's table has in-frame clones only and misses some. The sample shows 65,000 to 95,000 clones, about 88% of them seen only once. Trimming cost V 4 bases and J 5 bases, with 16 bases left between them. CDR3 length: 14 residues. The germline gives CDR1 SGHRS, CDR2 YFSETQ. The V gene is TRBV5-1, the J gene TRBJ2-7; tentative D call: TRBD1 (6 bases). The sequencing used peripheral blood, collected before pregnancy. The sequence was obtained from a female donor with multiple sclerosis, enrolled in a pregnancy study. The CDR3 coding sequence is TGCGCCAGCAGCCCCTGGACAGATTGGGACGAGCAGTACTTC. Translating gives CASSPWTDWDEQYF.